This T cell receptor beta chain was sequenced for a study of T cell responses to AZD1222 COVID-19 vaccine. Study findings and constraints: Close to half of all spike-specific TCRs reportedly target regions of the variants that are unmutated. Females outnumbered males among donors, who were mostly white British; clonal diversity was possibly underestimated. CD4 TCRs covered the whole spike, strongest at regions 160-218 and 743-854.

The germline V gene encodes CDR1 SNHLY and CDR2 FYNNEI. The CDR3 contains 14 residues. V shed 8 bases, J shed 6 bases, and the junction held 9 bases outside the gene matches. Remarks on this clone: Its antigen is undetermined.

The protocol was immunoSEQ multiplex PCR, while the TCRdb copy is restricted to in-frame clones and leaves out a portion. The data show fewer than 75,000 clones, 85% seen once. Sequenced here: peripheral blood, sampled on day 0 of AZD1222 vaccination. The TCR was taken from an adult in good health. The rearrangement links TRBV2 to TRBJ2-3, with 9 bases that match TRBD2. The DNA of the CDR3 is TGTGCCAGCGGGTGGACTAGCGCTGGGGATACGCAGTATTTT. Protein product: CASGWTSAGDTQYF.